These 22 T cell receptor beta chains were sequenced from one sample in a study of Ad26.COV2.S vaccination and SARS-CoV-2 variants. Data came from immunoSEQ multiplex PCR; TCRdb stores just in-frame clones and leaves some out. This table has around 380,000 clones, around nine tenths appearing once. Treatment defined: some 20 received Ad26.COV2.S at low or high dose, single or two shots; about 5 received placebo; per-sample allocation not given. Specimens were obtained on day 63 following the first vaccine or placebo injection. Specimen: peripheral blood, collected in a trial of Ad26.COV2.S vaccine versus placebo. These receptors were taken from a person aged 18-60 years who received the Ad26.COV2.S COVID-19 vaccine or a placebo.

The chain couples TRBV6-5 to TRBJ2-2; D is undetermined. V lost 6 bases and J lost 5, with 10 bases in between. Per the germline V gene, CDR1 is MNHEY and CDR2 is SVGAGI. The CDR3 runs 13 residues. The CDR3 sequence: CASRPQSTGELFF. DNA of the CDR3: TGTGCCAGCAGGCCTCAGAGTACCGGGGAGCTGTTTTTT.

The rearrangement joins TRBV7-2 to TRBJ2-1; no clear D gene. Germline V lookup: CDR1 SGHTA, CDR2 FQGNSA. Trimming removed 8 bases at V and 0 bases at J, with 14 bases between. CDR3 length: 15 residues. The CDR3 loop reads CASATGSSSYNEQFF. Written as DNA, the CDR3 is TGTGCCAGCGCTACCGGCTCGAGCTCCTACAATGAGCAGTTCTTC.

This sequence joins TRBV10-3 and TRBJ2-7, with 11 bases identical to TRBD1. The junction had 6 bases not matched to a gene; V was cut back by 10 bases and J by 4 bases. Germline assignment: CDR1 ENHRY and CDR2 SYGVKD. This CDR3 region has 13 residues. CDR3 nucleotides: TGTGCCAGCGGGACAGGGGGATCTTACGAGCAGTACTTC. As protein: CASGTGGSYEQYF.

The rearrangement joins TRBV11-2 to TRBJ1-2, with a tentative D call TRBD1 (5 bases). The germline gives CDR1 SGHAT, CDR2 FQNNGV. The CDR3 sequence is 14 residues long. V was clipped by 8 bases and J by 8 bases, with 21 bases between them. CDR3 DNA: TGTGCCAGCCGACAACCGGGGGTGGCTAGCGGCTACACCTTC. Its protein is CASRQPGVASGYTF.

The chain couples TRBV2 to TRBJ2-3, with 8 bases identical to TRBD2. J gave up 6 bases and V 7 bases, and 15 bases lay outside the gene matches. CDR1 is SNHLY and CDR2 is FYNNEI in the germline V gene. The CDR3 is 16 residues long. The CDR3 sequence: CASTASSGPPIDTQYF. As DNA, the CDR3 is TGTGCCAGCACGGCTTCTAGCGGGCCACCCATCGATACGCAGTATTTT.

The chain is built from TRBV6-1 and TRBJ1-6, with 7 bases lining up with TRBD1. The CDR3 covers 13 residues. The germline V gene has CDR1 MNHNS and CDR2 SASEGT. J gave up 10 bases and V 3 bases, and 3 bases lay outside the gene matches. CDR3 residues: CASSETGHSPLHF. The CDR3 region has the DNA TGTGCCAGCAGTGAGACAGGGCACTCACCCCTCCACTTT.

This chain uses TRBV6-5 with TRBJ1-4; possibly TRBD1 for D (5 bases). Trimming took 2 bases from V and 6 from J, leaving 13 bases between them. The germline V gene encodes CDR1 MNHEY and CDR2 SVGAGI. CDR3 length: 15 residues. The CDR3 is CASSYRDRRDEKLFF. The DNA for the CDR3 is TGTGCCAGCAGTTACAGGGACCGACGAGATGAAAAACTGTTTTTT.

The CDR3 reads CASSEQGEGRQAFF. The DNA for the CDR3 is TGCGCCAGCAGTGAACAGGGGGAGGGTCGACAAGCTTTCTTT. This chain joins TRBV10-2 and TRBJ1-1, with TRBD1 matching 8 bases. V lost 3 bases to trimming and J lost 9 bases; unmatched junction nucleotides: 9. The CDR3 covers 14 residues. CDR1 and CDR2 (germline): WSHSY, SAAADI.

The chain joins TRBV19 to TRBJ1-2; D is uncertain. Germline CDR1 reads LNHDA; CDR2 reads SQIVND (reference sequence). Trimming took 0 bases from V and 7 from J, leaving 12 bases between them. CDR3 size: 14 residues. The CDR3 DNA reads as TGTGCCAGTAGTATAGACCCTGCCGGGAGTGGCTACACCTTC. It codes for CASSIDPAGSGYTF.

This chain joins TRBV28 and TRBJ1-4, with 7 bases identical to TRBD1. Germline values: CDR1 MDHEN, CDR2 SYDVKM. V shed 6 bases, J shed 7 bases, and the junction held 8 bases outside the gene matches. This CDR3 has 14 amino acids. This chain's CDR3 is CASSSDRVGEKLFF. CDR3 bases: TGTGCCAGCAGCTCCGACAGGGTTGGTGAAAAACTGTTTTTT. Complete variable domain (other parts from reference TRBV28 and TRBJ1-4): DVKVTQSSRYLVKRTGEKVFLECVQDMDHENMFWYRQDPGLGLRLIYFSYDVKMKEKGDIPEGYSVSREKKERFSLILESASTNQTSMYLCASSSDRVGEKLFFGSGTQLSVL.

On this clone: Additional DNA sequences in this sample encode the identical CDR3. The V and J genes are TRBV6-1 and TRBJ1-6, with a tentative D call TRBD1 (5 bases). Germline values: CDR1 MNHNS, CDR2 SASEGT. Deletions cut 1 base from V and 5 bases from J, with 9 bases between. The CDR3 runs 15 residues. The chain's CDR3 is CASSEGQGDNSPLHF. The DNA for the CDR3 is TGTGCCAGCAGTGAAGGGCAGGGAGATAATTCACCCCTCCACTTT.

The rearrangement joins TRBV9 to TRBJ1-1; D call uncertain. With 2 bases removed from V and 3 bases from J, the gap between germline ends came to 5 bases. CDR3 length: 12 amino acids. The germline V gene encodes CDR1 SGDLS and CDR2 YYNGEE. The DNA for the CDR3 is TGTGCCAGCAGCGTCGAGGACACTGAAGCTTTCTTT. Translating it yields CASSVEDTEAFF.

The chain couples TRBV21-1 to TRBJ2-1; TRBD2 reflects the table's D call only, with no check against the DNA. TRBV21-1 is labeled a pseudogene. The CDR3 sequence is 21 residues long. In DNA form, the CDR3 reads TGTGCCAGCAGCAAACAACGCCGGACTAGTGGAGTTCCACCATTCTACAATGAGCAGTTCTTC. It encodes CASSKQRRTSGVPPFYNEQFF.

This clone was counted once. The rearrangement uses TRBV10-1 and TRBJ2-1; D remains ambiguous. V was trimmed by 4 bases and J by 5 bases, leaving 9 bases between them. The V gene's germline CDR1 is WNHNN and CDR2 SYGVQD (reference sequence). CDR3 length: 13 residues. CDR3 in amino acids: CASSALENNEQFF. DNA of the CDR3: TGCGCCAGCAGTGCCCTAGAGAACAATGAGCAGTTCTTC.

The sample holds a few counts of this clone. CDR3 sequence reads: CASSYGANNEQFF. CDR3 DNA: TGTGCCAGCAGTTACGGAGCAAACAATGAGCAGTTCTTC. The gene calls are TRBV27 and TRBJ2-1; D not resolved. The V gene's germline CDR1 is MNHEY and CDR2 SMNVEV (reference sequence). The CDR3 is 13 amino acids. The ends were cut back, 4 bases at V and 5 bases at J, with 9 bases in the middle.

V is TRBV20-1 and J is TRBJ1-1; D gene ambiguous. Trimming removed 4 bases from V and 4 bases from J, with 7 bases in between. Germline loops: CDR1 DFQATT, CDR2 SNEGSKA (reference sequence). The length of the CDR3 is 11 residues. This CDR3 reads CSANGITEAFF. Written as DNA, the CDR3 is TGCAGTGCTAATGGGATCACTGAAGCTTTCTTT.

This chain uses TRBV5-1 with TRBJ2-1; D is perhaps TRBD1 or TRBD2 (5 bases each). V shed 1 base and J shed 10 bases, with 9 bases lying between them. The length of the CDR3 is 12 residues. Germline CDR1 and CDR2: SGHRS and YFSETQ. The CDR3 coding sequence is TGCGCCAGCAGCTTGTCGTGGGACGAGCAGTTCTTC. It specifies CASSLSWDEQFF.

This chain joins TRBV5-1 and TRBJ2-3; D could derive from TRBD1 or TRBD2 (5 bases each). The length of the CDR3 is 15 residues. Germline CDR1 reads SGHRS; CDR2 reads YFSETQ. V was clipped by 0 bases and J by 3 bases, with 11 bases between them. CDR3: CASSLVRDDTDTQYF. The DNA of the CDR3 is TGCGCCAGCAGCTTGGTCCGGGACGATACAGATACGCAGTATTTT.

The chain links TRBV29-1 to TRBJ2-5, with 7 bases aligning to TRBD2. Germline V gene sequence: CDR1 SQVTM, CDR2 ANQGSEA. The CDR3 loop spans 14 amino acids. V trimming: 3 bases; J trimming: 2 bases; junction bases outside the gene matches: 6. In DNA, the CDR3 is TGCAGCGTTGATTTCGGGGGGAATCAAGAGACCCAGTACTTC. It encodes CSVDFGGNQETQYF.

The chain has TRBV7-2 and TRBJ2-2; D gene ambiguous. Trimming removed 5 bases from V and 2 bases from J, with 15 bases in between. The germline gives CDR1 SGHTA, CDR2 FQGNSA. The CDR3 is 16 residues long. The CDR3 region has the DNA TGTGCCAGCAGCACCGCTTCCGGGCCAAACACCGGGGAGCTGTTTTTT. Protein: CASSTASGPNTGELFF.

The CDR3 here is CASSIREAQKNTGELFF. Here the CDR3 DNA reads TGTGCCAGTAGTATCCGGGAAGCGCAAAAAAACACCGGGGAGCTGTTTTTT. The J gene is TRBJ2-2, the V gene TRBV19; the D gene is possibly TRBD2 (5 bases). This CDR3 contains 17 residues. The germline gives CDR1 LNHDA, CDR2 SQIVND (reference sequence). V was cut by 3 bases and J by 2 bases, with 16 bases left in between. Full variable domain (outside the CDR3, taken from reference TRBV19 and TRBJ2-2): DGGITQSPKYLFRKEGQNVTLSCEQNLNHDAMYWYRQDPGQGLRLIYYSQIVNDFQKGDIAEGYSVSREKKESFPLTVTSAQKNPTAFYLCASSIREAQKNTGELFFGEGSRLTVL.

This sequence joins TRBV5-1 and TRBJ2-2, with D possibly matching TRBD2 (6 bases). The V gene lost 3 bases and the J gene lost 1 base, with 10 bases spanning the gap. The CDR3 is 15 amino acids. Germline CDR1 is SGHRS and CDR2 is YFSETQ. The CDR3 bases are TGCGCCAGCAGCTCCGGGACTGAGAACACCGGGGAGCTGTTTTTT. This sequence encodes CASSSGTENTGELFF.